Below, 27 T cell receptor beta chains from the same sample are listed, as sequenced in a study of a mutant IDH1 vaccine in newly diagnosed glioma. This sample's time point: baseline, week 1 (first vaccination visit). The treatment was: pre-vaccination baseline after standard-of-care therapy. Only in-frame clones appear in the TCRdb table, and some are missing; sequencing was by immunoSEQ multiplex PCR. The table lists about 92,000 clones, about 80% of them singletons. Sequencing used PBMCs, obtained from a glioma patient treated with radiotherapy, temozolomide or both. These receptors came from a man aged 35 to 55 with glioma.

The rearrangement joins TRBV2 to TRBJ2-3, with TRBD2 identical over 8 bases. V lost 7 bases to trimming and J lost 3 bases; unmatched junction nucleotides: 12. Germline values: CDR1 SNHLY, CDR2 FYNNEI. The CDR3 runs 16 residues. CDR3 sequence reads: CASIEQVGGGTDTQYF. CDR3 in DNA: TGTGCCAGCATCGAACAGGTCGGGGGGGGAACAGATACGCAGTATTTT.

The rearrangement uses TRBV28 and TRBJ1-1; no firm D call. The CDR3 contains 13 residues. The V end lost 2 bases, the J end lost 1 base, and 5 bases lay between the germline ends. Germline CDR1 is MDHEN and CDR2 is SYDVKM. The CDR3 nucleotides read TGTGCCAGCAGTTTAGTCCCGAACACTGAAGCTTTCTTT. As protein: CASSLVPNTEAFF. Filled out from reference TRBV28 and TRBJ1-1, the complete variable domain reads DVKVTQSSRYLVKRTGEKVFLECVQDMDHENMFWYRQDPGLGLRLIYFSYDVKMKEKGDIPEGYSVSREKKERFSLILESASTNQTSMYLCASSLVPNTEAFFGQGTRLTVV.

This clone was detected once. The gene calls are TRBV30 and TRBJ2-7; tentative D call: TRBD2 (6 bases). Germline-derived CDR1 and CDR2 are GTSNPN and SVGIG (reference sequence). V lost 2 bases and J lost 4, with 12 bases in between. The CDR3 spans 13 residues. CDR3 in amino acids: CAWSRTSSYEQYF. The CDR3 DNA follows: TGTGCCTGGAGTAGAACTAGCAGTTACGAGCAGTACTTC.

This chain links TRBV7-9 with TRBJ2-5, with 13 bases that match TRBD2. CDR1 and CDR2 from the germline V gene are SEHNR and FQNEAQ (reference sequence). V was pared by 4 bases and J by 4 bases, with 6 bases of the junction left unmatched. This CDR3 is 16 amino acids long. This chain's CDR3 is CASSSGLAGEGETQYF. CDR3 DNA: TGTGCCAGCAGCTCAGGACTAGCGGGAGAGGGAGAGACCCAGTACTTC.

The CDR3 region is CASSQPAAGHTGELFF. As DNA, the CDR3 is TGCGCCAGCAGCCAACCCGCGGCAGGGCACACCGGGGAGCTGTTTTTT. V is TRBV4-1 and J is TRBJ2-2, with D perhaps TRBD1 (5 bases). Germline V gives CDR1 MGHRA, CDR2 YSYEKL. The CDR3 contains 16 residues. V was trimmed by 2 bases and J by 3 bases, leaving 13 bases between them.

The CDR3, as DNA: TGTGCCAGCAGCACCTTTAACATGGGGGATGAAGCTTTCTTT. As protein: CASSTFNMGDEAFF. The rearrangement joins TRBV27 to TRBJ1-1; tentatively, D is TRBD1 (5 bases). CDR1 MNHEY and CDR2 SMNVEV come from the germline V gene (reference sequence). The CDR3 is 14 residues long. V lost 6 bases and J 7 bases, leaving 18 bases between the germline ends.

With regard to this clone: Mismatch with germline at one junction end may stem from a read error. This chain joins TRBV27 and TRBJ2-7; 12 positions match TRBD2. Germline CDR1 and CDR2: MNHEY and SMNVEV (reference sequence). This CDR3 spans 17 amino acids. The CDR3 loop is CASSVSGLAGFPYEQYF. The CDR3 nucleotides read TGTGCCAGCAGTGTATCGGGACTAGCGGGTTTCCCTTACGAGCAGTACTTC.

This chain connects TRBV29-1 to TRBJ1-2; D remains unclear. The length of the CDR3 is 12 residues. Germline loops: CDR1 SQVTM, CDR2 ANQGSEA. The V gene lost 7 bases and the J gene lost 0 bases, with 9 bases spanning the gap. The CDR3 bases are TGCAGCGCACGGAAATCTAACTATGGCTACACCTTC. It specifies CSARKSNYGYTF.

This rearrangement joins TRBV19 to TRBJ2-2; TRBD2 agrees at 10 bases. CDR1 LNHDA and CDR2 SQIVND come from the germline V gene (reference sequence). V shed 3 bases, J shed 4 bases, and the junction held 8 bases outside the gene matches. The length of the CDR3 is 17 residues. For the CDR3, the DNA is TGTGCCAGTAGTATTCGCAGCGGGAGGGCCGGCACCGGGGAGCTGTTTTTT. It codes for CASSIRSGRAGTGELFF.

This chain connects TRBV23-1 to TRBJ2-5, with 8 bases lining up with TRBD2. TRBV23-1 counts as an open reading frame of uncertain function. The V segment lost 6 bases and the J segment 3 bases; nucleotides outside the gene matches: 9. The CDR3 totals 15 residues. CDR3 bases: TGCGCCAGCAGCCAAAAACGGGGGGGAGAAGAGACCCAGTACTTC. Its protein is CASSQKRGGEETQYF.

The chain is built from TRBV28 and TRBJ2-5, with TRBD2 matching over 15 bases. Germline-derived CDR1 and CDR2 are MDHEN and SYDVKM. V lost 6 bases to trimming and J lost 1 base; unmatched junction nucleotides: 9. The CDR3 covers 18 residues. CDR3 in DNA: TGTGCCAGCAGGAACCGGGGACTAGCGGGAGGCCTCCAAGAGACCCAGTACTTC. It translates to CASRNRGLAGGLQETQYF.

The V gene is TRBV4-3, the J gene TRBJ1-1; D unresolved. CDR1 LGHNA and CDR2 YSLEER come from the germline V gene. V was shortened by 0 bases and J by 4 bases, with 6 bases between the two germline ends. The CDR3 is 13 amino acids. This CDR3 is CASSQEGLTEAFF. In DNA, the CDR3 is TGCGCCAGCAGCCAAGAAGGCCTCACTGAAGCTTTCTTT.

The gene calls are TRBV28 and TRBJ2-2; 7 positions match TRBD2. Germline V gene sequence: CDR1 MDHEN, CDR2 SYDVKM. The CDR3 totals 16 residues. J lost 6 bases, V lost 6 bases, and 13 bases had no gene match. The CDR3 bases are TGTGCCAGCAGCTCGTCCGCGGCGGGAGATGCCGGGGAGCTGTTTTTT. Encoded protein: CASSSSAAGDAGELFF.

V gene TRBV18 combines with J gene TRBJ2-5, with TRBD2 identical over 8 bases. The germline V gene has CDR1 KGHSH and CDR2 LQKENI. Trimming cost V 3 bases and J 4 bases; bases outside gene matches: 7. The CDR3 length is 15 residues. The CDR3 DNA reads TGTGCCAGCTCACCCGGGAGGGGAGATCTAGAGACCCAGTACTTC. Protein: CASSPGRGDLETQYF.

CDR3 sequence reads: CASSVFLLSGTGGGAFF. CDR3 DNA sequence: TGTGCCAGTAGCGTATTTCTCCTATCCGGGACAGGAGGTGGAGCTTTCTTT. V is TRBV19 and J is TRBJ1-1, with 8 bases lining up with TRBD1. V was clipped by 6 bases and J by 10 bases; unmatched bases: 22. The CDR3 length is 17 residues. The germline gives CDR1 LNHDA, CDR2 SQIVND (reference sequence).

About this clone itself: A read error may produce the germline difference seen at one junction end. This rearrangement joins TRBV7-7 to TRBJ2-5; D may be TRBD1 or TRBD2 (5 bases each). The CDR3 runs 14 residues. Germline-derived CDR1 and CDR2 are SSHAT and FNYEAQ (reference sequence). The CDR3 region has the DNA TGTGCTAGCAGCTTATCGGGGACCTCGGGGACCCAGTACTTC. As protein: CASSLSGTSGTQYF.

This chain joins TRBV9 and TRBJ2-7; 7 bases map to TRBD1. The germline gives CDR1 SGDLS, CDR2 YYNGEE. V was pared by 4 bases and J by 2 bases, with 15 bases of the junction left unmatched. The CDR3 has 17 amino acids. CDR3 in amino acids: CASSPSLDRVVTYEQYF. DNA of the CDR3: TGTGCCAGCAGCCCCTCCCTTGACAGGGTCGTTACCTACGAGCAGTACTTC. Together with reference TRBV9 and TRBJ2-7, the CDR3 gives the full variable domain: DSGVTQTPKHLITATGQRVTLRCSPRSGDLSVYWYQQSLDQGLQFLIQYYNGEERAKGNILERFSAQQFPDLHSELNLSSLELGDSALYFCASSPSLDRVVTYEQYFGPGTRLTVT.

A note on this clone: Without the conserved terminal phenylalanine or tryptophan, this CDR3 likely stems from a read error. The chain employs TRBV4-1 and TRBJ1-5; D gene unclear. Trimming shortened V by 0 bases and J by 3 bases, and 9 bases separated the two germline ends. This CDR3 has 15 amino acids. CDR1 and CDR2 (germline): MGHRA, YSYEKL. CDR3 nucleotide sequence: TGCGCCAGCAGCCAAGATCTCCTAGTCAATCAGCCCCAGCATCTT. Protein product: CASSQDLLVNQPQHL.

In its sample, this clone was seen a few times. The chain links TRBV5-1 to TRBJ2-7; TRBD1 matches 10 bases. This CDR3 comprises 15 residues. Germline CDR1 is SGHRS and CDR2 is YFSETQ. With 4 bases clipped from V and 1 base from J, the junction kept 5 bases outside the gene matches. CDR3 sequence reads: CASSPGQGLSYEQYF. The CDR3 DNA sequence: TGCGCCAGCAGCCCGGGACAGGGGCTGTCCTACGAGCAGTACTTC.

This clone was seen only a few times. This CDR3 reads CASSRGAGGTGELFF. The CDR3 nucleotides read TGTGCCAGCAGCAGAGGAGCGGGAGGAACCGGGGAGCTGTTTTTT. The genes are TRBV9 and TRBJ2-2, with 9 bases lining up with TRBD2. With 4 bases clipped from V and 5 bases from J, the junction kept 6 bases outside the gene matches. Germline V gene lookup returns CDR1 SGDLS and CDR2 YYNGEE. The CDR3 consists of 15 residues.

V usage is TRBV11-2 and J usage is TRBJ2-2, with a weak D call TRBD2 (5 bases). Trimming took 5 bases from V and 7 from J, leaving 17 bases between them. The CDR3 loop spans 15 amino acids. Germline values: CDR1 SGHAT, CDR2 FQNNGV. CDR3 region: CASSPGLYLGGELFF. The CDR3 DNA reads as TGTGCCAGCAGCCCCGGACTCTACTTAGGCGGGGAGCTGTTTTTT.

The V and J genes are TRBV4-3 and TRBJ2-3; 11 bases match TRBD2. The CDR3 loop spans 16 amino acids. Germline values: CDR1 LGHNA, CDR2 YSLEER. V lost 0 bases, J lost 14 bases, and 13 bases stayed unmatched. CDR3 in DNA: TGCGCCAGCAGCCAAGATTGGACTAGCGGGCCCGGGGGTGCGTATTTT. The encoded protein is CASSQDWTSGPGGAYF.

This clone was seen many times. This chain joins TRBV15 and TRBJ2-2; D is possibly TRBD1 (5 bases). The germline V and J ends were trimmed by 5 bases and 9 bases, with 19 bases remaining between them. Germline V gene lookup returns CDR1 LNHNV and CDR2 YYDKDF (reference sequence). The CDR3 runs 15 residues. The CDR3 loop reads CATSQGRGSFRELFF. The CDR3 bases are TGTGCCACCAGCCAAGGAAGGGGCTCCTTCCGGGAGCTGTTTTTT.

A few counts support this clone. The CDR3 DNA is TGCGCCAGCAGGAAAACCCCAGGGGCGTATAGCAATCAGCCCCAGCATTTT. Residues: CASRKTPGAYSNQPQHF. This sequence joins TRBV23-1 and TRBJ1-5; D may be TRBD1 (6 bases). TRBV23-1 is an ORF; its function is uncertain. Trimming removed 6 bases from V and 0 bases from J, with 18 bases in between. The CDR3 is 17 residues long.

A few counts support this clone. This chain connects TRBV2 to TRBJ2-1, with unresolved D. This CDR3 is 12 amino acids long. Trimming stripped 2 bases from V and 14 bases from J, with 13 bases between. CDR1 is SNHLY and CDR2 is FYNNEI in the germline V gene. The CDR3, as DNA: TGTGCCAGCAGTGAAATGGTCCTGCTAGAGTTCTTC. Residues: CASSEMVLLEFF.

This chain uses TRBV7-2 with TRBJ2-2, with 15 nucleotides matching TRBD2. The CDR3 has 19 amino acids. Germline V gene sequence: CDR1 SGHTA, CDR2 FQGNSA. Trimming at V came to 5 bases and at J to 4 bases, leaving 11 bases not matched to a gene. CDR3 bases: TGTGCCAGCAGCCTGCCGGGACTAGCGGGGGGACGATCCACCGGGGAGCTGTTTTTT. It encodes CASSLPGLAGGRSTGELFF.

This chain links TRBV19 with TRBJ1-1; TRBD1 is a possible D gene (5 bases). This CDR3 comprises 16 residues. Germline V gives CDR1 LNHDA, CDR2 SQIVND (reference sequence). Trimming left V 1 base short and J 4 bases short, with 16 bases between. CDR3 residues: CASSIGGNGPFTEAFF. The CDR3 nucleotides are TGTGCCAGTAGTATAGGGGGGAACGGACCCTTCACTGAAGCTTTCTTT.